These 30 T cell receptor beta chains were all obtained from the same sample, sequenced in a study of cytomegalovirus exposure and HLA in healthy donors. The study ran its PCR with 60 Vbeta and 13 Jbeta primers. Clones were read by immunoSEQ multiplex PCR, and TCRdb kept only the in-frame ones, dropping some. The sample shows around 150,000 clones, roughly 87% of them seen only once. What was sequenced was PBMCs. The receptor set was obtained from a man aged 25 to 40 in good health and CMV-seropositive.

The rearrangement links TRBV29-1 to TRBJ1-4, with a possible D match to TRBD1 (5 bases). This CDR3 contains 12 residues. Per germline, CDR1 SQVTM and CDR2 ANQGSEA. The V gene lost 5 bases and the J gene lost 5 bases, with 9 bases spanning the gap. The CDR3 DNA reads TGCAGCGTTCAGGGTCAAAATGAAAAACTGTTTTTT. Its translation is CSVQGQNEKLFF.

Remarks on this clone: The germline gene is not matched at one end of the junction; a read error may be the cause. This chain links TRBV27 with TRBJ2-6; TRBD1 matches 8 bases. The CDR3 contains 18 residues. Germline CDR1 and CDR2: MNHEY and SMNVEV (reference sequence). The CDR3, as DNA: TGTGCCAGCAGTTTAATCGGACAGGGCTCCTCTGGGGCCAACGGCCTGACTTTC. This gives the protein CASSLIGQGSSGANGLTF.

V usage is TRBV6-6 and J usage is TRBJ1-4; D not certain. V lost 6 bases and J lost 8, with 19 bases in between. The CDR3 extends over 15 amino acids. Germline CDR1 reads MNHNY; CDR2 reads SVGAGI (reference sequence). The CDR3 DNA reads TGTGCCAGCAGACCACCGAGGGATTTAAGGGAAAAACTGTTTTTT. This gives the protein CASRPPRDLREKLFF.

This clone was observed a handful of times. Other DNA sequences in this specimen translate into the identical CDR3. V is TRBV6-4 and J is TRBJ2-1; 10 bases are shared with TRBD2. V lost 2 bases to trimming and J lost 6 bases; unmatched junction nucleotides: 1. Germline lookup yields CDR1 MRHNA and CDR2 SNTAGT. The CDR3 spans 14 residues. The CDR3 loop is CASSDSGGANEQFF. CDR3 DNA: TGTGCCAGCAGTGACAGCGGGGGGGCCAATGAGCAGTTCTTC.

The rearrangement links TRBV15 to TRBJ2-2; a weak D match, TRBD1 (6 bases). Germline loops: CDR1 LNHNV, CDR2 YYDKDF (reference sequence). The CDR3 contains 16 residues. Trimming cost V 0 bases and J 1 base, with 9 bases left between them. CDR3 coding DNA: TGTGCCACCAGCAGAGATGTGACAGGGAACACCGGGGAGCTGTTTTTT. It yields the protein CATSRDVTGNTGELFF.

The chain recombines TRBV7-2 with TRBJ2-5; tentative D call: TRBD2 (5 bases). With the DNA end fitting TRBJ2-7 better, the J assignment may be wrong. The germline gives CDR1 SGHTA, CDR2 FQGNSA. The CDR3 is 12 residues long. The CDR3 sequence is CASAGGTYEQYF. CDR3 nucleotide sequence: TGTGCCAGCGCGGGCGGAACCTACGAGCAGTACTTC.

This chain connects TRBV28 to TRBJ2-7, with D possibly being TRBD1 (5 bases). Trimming cost V 3 bases and J 6 bases, with 12 bases left between them. Germline values: CDR1 MDHEN, CDR2 SYDVKM. This CDR3 spans 13 amino acids. CDR3 in amino acids: CASSFSTDSEQYF. The CDR3 DNA reads TGTGCCAGCAGTTTCTCGACCGACAGCGAGCAGTACTTC.

The chain joins TRBV30 to TRBJ2-3; 8 nucleotides line up with TRBD1. After removal of 2 bases from V and 5 bases from J, the junction contained 6 bases not matched to a gene. Germline lookup yields CDR1 GTSNPN and CDR2 SVGIG (reference sequence). CDR3 size: 14 residues. CDR3 residues: CAWSWTGMGDTQYF. Here the CDR3 DNA reads TGTGCCTGGAGTTGGACAGGGATGGGAGATACGCAGTATTTT.

The chain joins TRBV7-9 to TRBJ1-2; 7 bases match TRBD1. Trimming at V came to 5 bases and at J to 8 bases, leaving 14 bases not matched to a gene. The CDR3 is 15 amino acids. CDR1 SEHNR and CDR2 FQNEAQ come from the germline V gene (reference sequence). The CDR3 region has the DNA TGTGCCAGCAGCGCTATTTTAGGGGGCGCCTGGGGCTACACCTTC. Its translation: CASSAILGGAWGYTF.

The V and J genes are TRBV9 and TRBJ2-7; 7 bases match TRBD1. Germline trimming cut 0 bases from V and 7 bases from J; bases unmatched to any gene: 7. The CDR3 is made up of 14 amino acids. Germline lookup yields CDR1 SGDLS and CDR2 YYNGEE. The CDR3 loop reads CASSVGWDSWEQYF. The CDR3 region has the DNA TGTGCCAGCAGCGTAGGTTGGGACAGCTGGGAGCAGTACTTC.

The chain has TRBV27 and TRBJ2-2; possibly TRBD2 for D (6 bases). This CDR3 is 16 amino acids long. In germline, CDR1 is MNHEY, CDR2 SMNVEV (reference sequence). V lost 1 base to trimming and J lost 0 bases, with 9 bases between them. The CDR3 loop is CASSLWGGTNTGELFF. In DNA form, the CDR3 reads TGTGCCAGCAGTTTATGGGGCGGGACGAACACCGGGGAGCTGTTTTTT.

The chain is built from TRBV5-4 and TRBJ2-2; 7 bases fit TRBD2. The CDR3 has 14 residues. CDR1 and CDR2 (germline): SGHNT, YYREEE (reference sequence). V lost 0 bases to trimming and J lost 4 bases; unmatched junction nucleotides: 0. The CDR3 protein is CASSLGTSTGELFF. Written as DNA, the CDR3 is TGTGCCAGCAGCTTGGGGACTAGCACCGGGGAGCTGTTTTTT.

The chain is built from TRBV6-5 and TRBJ2-7; 7 bases line up with TRBD2. CDR1 MNHEY and CDR2 SVGAGI come from the germline V gene. This CDR3 is 14 amino acids long. V was clipped by 6 bases and J by 4 bases; unmatched bases: 9. The CDR3 loop reads CASRVSLGRYEQYF. As DNA, the CDR3 is TGTGCCAGCAGGGTATCACTCGGGAGGTACGAGCAGTACTTC.

The CDR3 DNA is TGTGCCAGCAGTCTCGACAGGCTCTATGGCTACACCTTC. It specifies CASSLDRLYGYTF. The rearrangement joins TRBV6-5 to TRBJ1-2; a possible D gene is TRBD1 (6 bases). The CDR3 is 13 residues long. CDR1 and CDR2 (germline): MNHEY, SVGAGI. The ends were cut back, 5 bases at V and 4 bases at J, with 11 bases in the middle.

This chain links TRBV7-2 with TRBJ2-3; 14 bases match TRBD2. From germline, CDR1 is SGHTA and CDR2 FQGNSA. Unmatched junction bases numbered 3, after V lost 5 bases and J lost 5 bases. There are 15 residues in the CDR3. The CDR3 DNA is TGTGCCAGCAGCCCGGGACTAGCGGGAGAAGATACGCAGTATTTT. Its protein is CASSPGLAGEDTQYF.

This clone was seen a handful of times. For the CDR3, the DNA is TGTGCCAGCAGCTTATCGGCGGGGCTCCAAGAGACCCAGTACTTC. Protein: CASSLSAGLQETQYF. The chain links TRBV7-2 to TRBJ2-5, with a tentative D call TRBD2 (6 bases). In germline, CDR1 is SGHTA, CDR2 FQGNSA. This CDR3 has 15 residues. Between the trimmed V and J ends, which lost 2 bases and 1 base, there was a span of 11 bases.

The chain links TRBV9 to TRBJ2-3, with D perhaps matching TRBD2 (6 bases). Between the trimmed V and J ends, which lost 3 bases and 5 bases, there was a span of 19 bases. Germline lookup yields CDR1 SGDLS and CDR2 YYNGEE. The CDR3 covers 16 residues. The CDR3 DNA is TGTGCCAGCAGCGGCGAGGGGACTTTTACTTTAGATACGCAGTATTTT. Protein product: CASSGEGTFTLDTQYF.

The chain uses TRBV28 and TRBJ2-3, with 8 positions matching TRBD1. CDR3 size: 16 residues. Germline CDR1 reads MDHEN; CDR2 reads SYDVKM. V was pared by 6 bases and J by 4 bases, with 12 bases of the junction left unmatched. CDR3 loop: CASSQYRDRRSDTQYF. The CDR3 bases are TGTGCCAGCAGCCAGTACCGGGACAGGAGGTCAGATACGCAGTATTTT.

The chain combines TRBV4-1 with TRBJ2-7, with 7 nucleotides matching TRBD1. V lost 4 bases and J lost 5; bases outside the gene matches: 11. This CDR3 comprises 15 residues. Germline V gene lookup returns CDR1 MGHRA and CDR2 YSYEKL. CDR3 sequence: CASSPTRDSEHEQYF. CDR3 bases: TGCGCCAGCAGCCCTACCCGGGACAGCGAACACGAGCAGTACTTC.

V usage is TRBV19 and J usage is TRBJ1-2; D might be TRBD1 (5 bases). The CDR3 totals 13 residues. V lost 2 bases and J lost 3, with 7 bases in between. The V gene's germline CDR1 is LNHDA and CDR2 SQIVND (reference sequence). The CDR3 region is CASSIRGYYGYTF. CDR3 coding DNA: TGTGCCAGTAGTATAAGGGGATACTATGGCTACACCTTC.

This rearrangement joins TRBV15 to TRBJ2-3; D ambiguous. V lost 0 bases to trimming and J lost 0 bases, with 13 bases between them. The CDR3 runs to 17 residues. The germline V gene encodes CDR1 LNHNV and CDR2 YYDKDF (reference sequence). This CDR3 reads CATSRDKALTSTDTQYF. CDR3 sequence (DNA): TGTGCCACCAGCAGAGATAAGGCACTGACTAGCACAGATACGCAGTATTTT.

V and J are TRBV28 and TRBJ2-5; perhaps TRBD1 as D (5 bases). Germline V lookup: CDR1 MDHEN, CDR2 SYDVKM. Deletions cut 2 bases from V and 9 bases from J, with 7 bases between. This CDR3 is built from 11 residues. The CDR3 nucleotides are TGTGCCAGCAGTTTACTAGGGGCCCAGTACTTC. This gives the protein CASSLLGAQYF.

This clone was observed a few times. This chain connects TRBV29-1 to TRBJ2-1, with D possibly being TRBD2 (6 bases). This CDR3 is 13 amino acids long. CDR1 and CDR2 from the germline V gene are SQVTM and ANQGSEA. The CDR3 nucleotides are TGCAGTTCCCCGGGAGCCGCACACAATGAGCAGTTCTTC. This codes for CSSPGAAHNEQFF.

The CDR3 region is CASSSPLAGKLIRETQYF. The CDR3 region has the DNA TGTGCCAGCAGTTCCCCTCTAGCGGGAAAGTTGATTAGAGAGACCCAGTACTTC. This chain uses TRBV28 with TRBJ2-5; 9 positions agree with TRBD2. The germline gives CDR1 MDHEN, CDR2 SYDVKM. The CDR3 extends over 18 amino acids. The V segment lost 4 bases and the J segment 4 bases; nucleotides outside the gene matches: 16.

The V gene is TRBV11-2, the J gene TRBJ1-2; D is possibly TRBD1 (5 bases). V lost 0 bases and J 2 bases, leaving 22 bases between the germline ends. The CDR3 is 19 amino acids. The germline gives CDR1 SGHAT, CDR2 FQNNGV. CDR3 DNA sequence: TGTGCCAGCAGCTTAGACTCCTCCGGGGGGAGGTTAGCGAACTATGGCTACACCTTC. Amino acid sequence: CASSLDSSGGRLANYGYTF.

The genes are TRBV19 and TRBJ2-7, with a weak D call TRBD1 (5 bases). Germline V gives CDR1 LNHDA, CDR2 SQIVND (reference sequence). The V end lost 5 bases, the J end lost 2 bases, and 10 bases lay between the germline ends. The CDR3 has 13 amino acids. The CDR3 here is CASSARATYEQYF. The CDR3 DNA reads as TGTGCCAGTAGTGCCAGGGCGACCTACGAGCAGTACTTC.

This chain uses TRBV5-5 with TRBJ1-4; no clear D gene. The CDR3 sequence is 15 residues long. V lost 0 bases and J lost 0, with 6 bases in between. From germline, CDR1 is SGHKS and CDR2 YYEKEE (reference sequence). CDR3 DNA sequence: TGTGCCAGCAGCTTGGGCGGGGCAACTAATGAAAAACTGTTTTTT. Encoded protein: CASSLGGATNEKLFF.

This sequence joins TRBV7-9 and TRBJ1-5, with 9 bases fitting TRBD1. The CDR3 sequence is 16 residues long. The germline CDR1 and CDR2 sequences are SEHNR and FQNEAQ (reference sequence). Trimming cost V 5 bases and J 2 bases; bases outside gene matches: 7. Written as DNA, the CDR3 is TGTGCCAGCAGCCCGACAGGGGGGAAGGGCAATCAGCCCCAGCATTTT. Translation: CASSPTGGKGNQPQHF.

The chain has TRBV9 and TRBJ2-2; maybe TRBD2 (6 bases). CDR1 SGDLS and CDR2 YYNGEE come from the germline V gene. V was clipped by 0 bases and J by 7 bases, with 13 bases between them. CDR3 length: 15 amino acids. The CDR3 DNA follows: TGTGCCAGCAGCGTAGGTGTAGCGGACTTCGGGGAGCTGTTTTTT. Its translation: CASSVGVADFGELFF.

This clone was detected only once. V is TRBV28 and J is TRBJ2-2; D gene ambiguous. The CDR3 length is 15 residues. V gave up 2 bases and J gave up 0 bases, with 7 bases separating them. CDR1 MDHEN and CDR2 SYDVKM come from the germline V gene. The CDR3 DNA reads as TGTGCCAGCAGTTTAATAGACACGAACACCGGGGAGCTGTTTTTT. It codes for CASSLIDTNTGELFF.